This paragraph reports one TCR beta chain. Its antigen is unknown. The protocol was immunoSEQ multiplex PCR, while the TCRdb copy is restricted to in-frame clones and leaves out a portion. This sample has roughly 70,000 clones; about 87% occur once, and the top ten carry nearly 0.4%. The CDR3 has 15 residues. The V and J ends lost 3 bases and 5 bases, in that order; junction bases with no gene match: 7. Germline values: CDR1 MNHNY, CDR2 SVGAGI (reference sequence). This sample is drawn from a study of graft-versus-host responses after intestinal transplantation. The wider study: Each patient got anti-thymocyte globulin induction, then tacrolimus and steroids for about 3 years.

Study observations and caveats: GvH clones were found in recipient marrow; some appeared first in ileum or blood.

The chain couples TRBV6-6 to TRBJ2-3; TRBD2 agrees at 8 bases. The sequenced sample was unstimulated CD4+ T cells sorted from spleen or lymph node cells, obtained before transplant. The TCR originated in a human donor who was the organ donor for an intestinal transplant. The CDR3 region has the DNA TGTGCCAGCAGTTATTGGCGGGGGGCCGGAGATACGCAGTATTTT. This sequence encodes CASSYWRGAGDTQYF.